This is a list of T cell receptor beta chains from one sample in a study of blood T cell repertoires in COVID-19. Sequencing was performed with immunoSEQ multiplex PCR; in TCRdb, only in-frame clones are kept and a portion is missing. The sample holds approximately 46,000 clones, around nine tenths seen once. The specimen sequenced was peripheral blood. These TCRs come from a man aged 55-75 years with active or convalescent COVID-19. Both conserved end residues are part of each CDR3. Fields, in order: clone size, D gene, J gene, V gene, CDR3 DNA, CDR3 protein. D genes are given only for firm matches. Expanded clones get a size class; other rows say once, few or many, or leave the size out.

>NA|NA|TRBJ2-1|TRBV30
TGTGCGAGCCTTTCCTACAATGAGCAGTTCTTC
CASLSYNEQFF
>NA|TRBD2|TRBJ2-2|TRBV7-2
TGTGCCAGCAGCAGAACTAGCGGGGGGGCCGGGAACACCGGGGAGCTGTTTTTT
CASSRTSGGAGNTGELFF
>NA|TRBD1|TRBJ2-1|TRBV12-5
TGTGCTAGTGGTCCGGGACAGTCTGCCTACAATGAGCAGTTCTTC
CASGPGQSAYNEQFF
>few|NA|TRBJ2-1|TRBV7-2
TGTGCCAGCAGCAGTAGCGGATTCTACAATGAGCAGTTCTTC
CASSSSGFYNEQFF
>NA|NA|TRBJ2-6|TRBV5-6
TGTGCCAGCAGCCCGGTTGGGGCCAACGTCCTGACTTTC
CASSPVGANVLTF
>NA|TRBD1|TRBJ2-1|TRBV2
TGTGCCAGCAGTACCGGGACAGGGACTGAGCAGTTCTTC
CASSTGTGTEQFF
>NA|TRBD1|TRBJ2-7|TRBV18
TGTGCCAGCTCGTCCGGGACAGGGGAATACGAGCAGTACTTC
CASSSGTGEYEQYF
>NA|NA|TRBJ2-2|TRBV19
TGTGCCAGCGCGTTCGGTCCAACCGGGGAGCTGTTTTTT
CASAFGPTGELFF
>NA|NA|TRBJ2-1|TRBV18
TGTGCCAGCTCACCACCCGTGCGGCTGGAGCAGTTCTTC
CASSPPVRLEQFF
>NA|NA|TRBJ2-5|TRBV1
TGCACCAGCAGCCAAGATGGGGAAACTAGCGGGACCCAAGAGACCCAGTACTTC
CTSSQDGETSGTQETQYF
>NA|NA|TRBJ1-1|TRBV9
TGTGCCAGCAGCGTAGGGTCTACGAACACTGAAGCTTTCTTT
CASSVGSTNTEAFF
>few|NA|TRBJ1-5|TRBV30
TGTGCCTGGAGCCCAGGGGTTGACCAGCCCCAGCATTTT
CAWSPGVDQPQHF
>NA|TRBD2|TRBJ2-1|TRBV9
TGTGCCAGCAGCTTAGGCGCGGGGGGCTCCTACAATGAGCAGTTCTTC
CASSLGAGGSYNEQFF
>NA|NA|TRBJ2-7|TRBV5-5
TGTGCCAGCAGCTTGTGGCTTTCCGAGCAGTACTTC
CASSLWLSEQYF
>NA|NA|TRBJ1-3|TRBV30
TGTGCCTGGAGTCCAAGGGGGTTCTCTGGAAACACCATATATTTT
CAWSPRGFSGNTIYF
>NA|NA|TRBJ2-7|TRBV18
TGTGCCAGCTCACCTCAGGGGATCAACTACGAGCAGTACTTC
CASSPQGINYEQYF
>NA|NA|TRBJ1-1|TRBV2
TGTGCCAGCAGTGAAGTGGCACAGCAATACGGTGAAGCTTTCTTT
CASSEVAQQYGEAFF
>NA|NA|TRBJ2-3|TRBV5-4
TGTGCCAGCAGCTCTCAGGACTACACAGATACGCAGTATTTT
CASSSQDYTDTQYF
>NA|TRBD2|TRBJ2-1|TRBV6-5
TGTGCCAGCAGTTACTCCAGCGGGGGGTACAATGAGCAGTTCTTC
CASSYSSGGYNEQFF
>once|NA|TRBJ1-2|TRBV2
TGTGCCAGCACCCCCGAGGTCGAGTATGGCTACACCTTC
CASTPEVEYGYTF